These T cell receptor beta chains were read from a single sample in a study of identical twins. TCRdb independently ran MiXCR on the 5' RACE reads; one entry per CDR3 protein. The repertoire holds hundreds of thousands of distinct CDR3 sequences, with 10% to 15% as singletons. The same data also went into a second study, on yellow fever vaccine responses in identical twins.

Sequencing was done on a sample of CD8+ T cells sorted from blood. The receptors derive from a woman aged 18-29 years in good health. Both conserved end residues are part of each CDR3. Each record gives: V gene, D gene, CDR3 length, clone size, J gene, CDR3 protein, CDR3 DNA. The D gene is left open where the match is weak. The size entry is marked missing in some rows and otherwise reads once, few, many or a size class.

>TRBV20-1|TRBD1|16|few|TRBJ2-7
CSASPGGQGVPYEQYF
TGCAGTGCTAGTCCAGGGGGACAGGGGGTACCCTACGAGCAGTACTTC
>TRBV27|.|16|.|TRBJ1-4
CASRKREGNPNEKLFF
TGTGCCAGCAGGAAGAGGGAGGGGAACCCTAATGAAAAACTGTTTTTT
>TRBV5-1|.|14|few|TRBJ1-1
CASSLEGGSTEAFF
TGCGCCAGCAGCTTGGAGGGAGGCAGCACTGAAGCTTTCTTT
>TRBV12-3/TRBV12-4|.|12|few|TRBJ2-1
CASSLVVDEQFF
TGTGCCAGCAGTTTAGTCGTGGATGAGCAGTTCTTC
>TRBV6-5|.|14|few|TRBJ2-1
CASSYWGQGNEQFF
TGTGCCAGCAGTTATTGGGGGCAAGGCAATGAGCAGTTCTTC
>TRBV27|.|12|few|TRBJ2-4
CASGRPKNIQYF
TGTGCCAGCGGGAGACCCAAAAACATTCAGTACTTC
>TRBV7-9|.|14|few|TRBJ2-1
CASSLPGTYNEQFF
TGTGCCAGCAGCCTCCCCGGGACTTACAATGAGCAGTTCTTC
>TRBV5-5|TRBD2|15|few|TRBJ2-5
CASVQREGLVETQYF
TGTGCCAGCGTTCAACGGGAGGGCTTGGTGGAGACCCAGTACTTC
>TRBV11-2|TRBD2|14|few|TRBJ2-5
CASSLAREGETQYF
TGTGCCAGCAGCTTAGCTAGGGAGGGAGAGACCCAGTACTTC
>TRBV7-9|TRBD1|16|.|TRBJ2-2
CASSGDRGRNTGELFF
TGTGCCAGCAGCGGGGACAGGGGGCGCAACACCGGGGAGCTGTTTTTT
>TRBV2|TRBD2|16|few|TRBJ2-3
CASSPTSARYTDTQYF
TGTGCCAGCAGTCCGACTAGCGCCCGATACACAGATACGCAGTATTTT
>TRBV20-1|.|15|.|TRBJ2-5
CSARGLTHREETQYF
TGCAGTGCTAGAGGTCTGACCCACAGGGAGGAGACCCAGTACTTC
>TRBV6-2/TRBV6-3|.|15|few|TRBJ1-1
CASSYELKGNTEAFF
TGTGCCAGCAGTTACGAACTCAAGGGGAACACTGAAGCTTTCTTT
>TRBV18|.|13|.|TRBJ2-1
CASSRPGGYEQFF
TGTGCCAGCTCCCGCCCCGGCGGCTATGAGCAGTTCTTC
>TRBV29-1|TRBD2|17|many|TRBJ2-1
CSVEARLLAGGYNEQFF
TGCAGCGTTGAAGCGAGACTACTAGCGGGAGGTTATAATGAGCAGTTCTTC
>TRBV4-1|.|15|few|TRBJ2-2
CASSQARANTGELFF
TGCGCCAGCAGCCAAGCTCGGGCGAACACCGGGGAGCTGTTTTTT
>TRBV12-3/TRBV12-4|TRBD1|17|.|TRBJ1-3
CASIVIPGQGTGNTIYF
TGTGCCAGCATTGTCATCCCGGGACAGGGAACTGGAAACACCATATATTTT
>TRBV7-9|TRBD1|16|few|TRBJ2-7
CASSLASAGGPYEQYF
TGTGCCAGCAGCTTAGCGTCGGCAGGGGGTCCCTACGAGCAGTACTTC
>TRBV7-8|.|17|few|TRBJ2-2
CASSYPSIGSTTGELFF
TGTGCCAGCAGCTACCCCAGTATCGGGAGTACTACCGGGGAGCTGTTTTTT
>TRBV12-3/TRBV12-4|.|14|.|TRBJ1-5
CASTPSGGAEPQHF
TGTGCCAGCACCCCTAGTGGGGGGGCGGAGCCCCAGCATTTT
>TRBV29-1|TRBD1|14|many|TRBJ2-3
CSVEGTGSTDTQYF
TGCAGCGTTGAGGGGACAGGGAGCACAGATACGCAGTATTTT